A single sample gave rise to the 30 T cell receptor delta chains below, sequenced in a study of gamma-delta T cells after stem cell transplantation. With CATT, TCRdb re-called clones from the RT-PCR reads. The sample includes over 1,500 delta-chain clones, under 6% of them seen just once. Sequenced sample: gamma-delta T cells. These receptors came from a human donor. It is not recorded whose cells these are; they may come from a transplant donor.

This clone was seen a handful of times. Since a much larger clone is just one base distant, this may be a read error. At the DNA level, this CDR3 is encoded by other sequences in the same sample as well. The chain joins TRDV2 to TRDJ1, with TRDD3 matching over 10 bases. CDR3 size: 18 residues. CDR1 GEAIGNYY and CDR2 EKD come from the germline V gene. The chain's CDR3 is CACDPLGDMPSNTDKLIF. CDR3 nucleotide sequence: TGTGCCTGTGATCCTCTGGGGGATATGCCTTCGAACACCGATAAACTCATCTTC.

To note about this clone: A single base is all that separates this from a far larger clone, so a read error is likely. Other DNA sequences in the same sample also yield this CDR3. V usage is TRDV2 and J usage is TRDJ4; the match to TRDD3 covers 13 bases. The V gene's germline CDR1 is GEAIGNYY and CDR2 EKD. The V and J ends lost 3 bases and 2 bases, in that order; junction bases with no gene match: 11. This CDR3 has 17 amino acids. CDR3 bases: TGTGCCTGTGACCCTCTTACTGGGGGATACGCGTCGAGACCCCTGATCTTT. It specifies CACDPLTGGYASRPLIF.

The table lists this clone with a few counts. Other nucleotide sequences from this sample produce the same CDR3. The rearrangement uses TRDV2 and TRDJ1; TRDD3 agrees at 8 bases. The J gene comes from matching the DNA to germline here; TCRdb lacks it. V lost 1 base, J lost 0 bases, and 15 bases stayed unmatched. The germline CDR1 and CDR2 sequences are GEAIGNYY and EKD. CDR3 length: 19 residues. The CDR3: CACDTRKLLGGSYTDKLIF. The CDR3 DNA reads as TGTGCCTGTGACACTAGAAAACTACTGGGGGGCTCGTACACCGATAAACTCATCTTT.

As for this clone: The TCRdb protein comes from a much larger clone and disagrees with this DNA's translation at residue 7, likely due to a read error; the protein given here is derived from the DNA. As DNA, the CDR3 is TGTGCCTGTGACTTACTGGTGGATACGGAGACCGATAAACTCATCTTT. It encodes CACDLLVDTETDKLIF. J is TRDJ1 and V is TRDV2; 7 positions agree with TRDD3. No J gene is reported in TCRdb; it was inferred here by comparing the DNA with germline. Germline V gives CDR1 GEAIGNYY, CDR2 EKD. V shed 3 bases and J 2 bases; nucleotides not matched to a gene: 11. The CDR3 extends over 16 amino acids.

A note on this clone: This probably arose from a read error, given a far larger clone one base away. This chain links TRDV2 with TRDJ1; unclear D gene. The CDR3 extends over 14 amino acids. The germline V gene encodes CDR1 GEAIGNYY and CDR2 EKD. The CDR3 loop is CARDALTYTDKLIF. The CDR3 coding sequence is TGTGCCCGTGACGCTCTGACTTACACCGATAAACTCATCTTT.

In regard to this clone: The mismatch at residue 9 between this DNA's translation and the TCRdb protein of a much larger clone likely reflects a read error; the protein shown is translated from the DNA. The chain has TRDV2 and TRDJ3; a possible D gene is TRDD3 (6 bases). Germline CDR1 and CDR2: GEAIGNYY and EKD. Trimming removed 1 base at V and 2 bases at J, with 11 bases between. There are 17 residues in the CDR3. Here the CDR3 DNA reads TGTGCCTGTGACACTACTGGGCCCCCCTGGGACACCCGACAGATGTTTTTC. It encodes CACDTTGPPWDTRQMFF.

In its sample, this clone was seen a few times. The chain is built from TRDV1 and TRDJ1, with D possibly TRDD2 on 9 matching bases. V was trimmed by 4 bases and J by 0 bases, leaving 42 bases between them. Germline V gene lookup returns CDR1 TSWWSYY and CDR2 QGS. CDR3 length: 25 residues. The CDR3 DNA is TGTGCTCTTGGGGCCCACCTTCCTACGGCGAAAATATTACTGGGGGCCCGGGCAGACACCGATAAACTCATCTTT. Its translation: CALGAHLPTAKILLGARADTDKLIF.

This clone came up a few times. With a far larger clone one base away, a read error is the likely cause. Other DNA variants within this sample encode the same CDR3. The V and J genes are TRDV2 and TRDJ1, with 9 bases fitting TRDD3. CDR3 length: 19 residues. V lost 1 base, J lost 7 bases, and 21 bases stayed unmatched. Per germline, CDR1 GEAIGNYY and CDR2 EKD. CDR3 residues: CACDTISPIQPTGGPKLIF. DNA of the CDR3: TGTGCCTGTGACACAATCTCCCCTATCCAACCCACTGGGGGACCTAAACTCATCTTT.

A note on this clone: For this DNA, TCRdb reports the protein of a much larger clone, which diverges at residue 5, most likely from a read error; the protein presented here is translated directly from the DNA. The genes are TRDV2 and TRDJ1; 13 bases fit TRDD3. Germline V gives CDR1 GEAIGNYY, CDR2 EKD. The CDR3 contains 16 residues. The V gene end was trimmed by 3 bases and the J gene end by 1 base; junction bases not matched to a gene: 4. The CDR3 here is CACDSLGDTGTDKLIF. CDR3 nucleotide sequence: TGTGCCTGTGACTCACTGGGGGATACGGGCACCGATAAACTCATCTTT.

This clone was observed a few times. The protein given by TCRdb reflects a much larger clone and differs at residue 12 from this DNA's translation, likely from a read error; the protein shown is the DNA's translation. CDR3 bases: TGTGCCTGTGACACCCTTACTGGGGGATACCTCCGGGAGGGCACCGATAAACTCATCTTT. Its protein is CACDTLTGGYLREGTDKLIF. This chain uses TRDV2 with TRDJ1; 12 bases align to TRDD3. Trimming at V came to 0 bases and at J to 1 base, leaving 14 bases not matched to a gene. The CDR3 length is 20 residues. In germline, CDR1 is GEAIGNYY, CDR2 EKD.

Concerning this clone itself: For this DNA, TCRdb reports the protein of a much larger clone, which diverges at residue 8, most likely from a read error; the protein presented here is translated directly from the DNA. V is TRDV2 and J is TRDJ3, with D possibly TRDD3 on 6 matching bases. Deletions cut 3 bases from V and 4 bases from J, with 18 bases between. This CDR3 is 18 amino acids long. Germline CDR1 GEAIGNYY, CDR2 EKD. CDR3 nucleotides: TGTGCCTGTGACCGATGGGGGTATGAAGGATGGGACACCCGACAGATGTTTTTC. This codes for CACDRWGYEGWDTRQMFF.

This clone was counted between two and nine times. With only one base between it and a far larger clone, this is likely a read error. The same CDR3 is also encoded by other DNA sequences in this sample. The rearrangement uses TRDV2 and TRDJ1; possible D gene TRDD3, 6 bases. The CDR3 has 20 amino acids. CDR1 and CDR2 from the germline V gene are GEAIGNYY and EKD. V lost 0 bases, J lost 1 base, and 26 bases lay in between. The CDR3 coding sequence is TGTGCCTGTGACACCCTTACTGGAGGATACCTCCAGGAGGGCACCGATAAACTCATCTTT. It specifies CACDTLTGGYLQEGTDKLIF.

The V gene is TRDV1; the J gene was not called; TRDD3 is taken as the D call from the table, unchecked against the DNA. Germline V gives CDR1 TSWWSYY, CDR2 QGS. This CDR3 contains 17 residues. The CDR3, as DNA: TGTGCTCTTGGGGAACACCCTTCTTACTGGGGGATCAGTGGGCTCATCTTT. Amino acid sequence: CALGEHPSYWGISGLIF.

Comment on this clone: This likely reflects a read error, since a far larger clone is one base away. J is TRDJ1 and V is TRDV2; TRDD3 matches at 7 bases. The J gene is not listed in TCRdb, so it was assigned here from a DNA match to germline. The CDR3 extends over 17 amino acids. Germline V CDR1 and CDR2: GEAIGNYY, EKD. The V segment lost 0 bases and the J segment 0 bases; nucleotides outside the gene matches: 9. The CDR3 bases are TGTGCCTGTGACACCGTTATTTCGGGGGGATACACCGATAAACTCATCTTT. It codes for CACDTVISGGYTDKLIF.

Turning to this clone: This could be a read error, since a much larger clone is one nucleotide away. This chain links TRDV2 with TRDJ1, with 8 bases aligning to TRDD3. In the absence of a J gene in TCRdb, the DNA was matched to germline to assign it here. The CDR3 consists of 19 residues. Germline CDR1 and CDR2: GEAIGNYY and EKD. V was pared by 7 bases and J by 1 base, with 22 bases of the junction left unmatched. CDR3: CACSNGTGGYLLSTDKLIF. The DNA for the CDR3 is TGTGCCTGCTCTAATGGTACTGGGGGTTACCTCCTGAGCACCGATAAACTCATCTTT.

Concerning this clone: The protein TCRdb gives is from a much larger clone and does not agree with this DNA's translation at residue 6, likely a read error; the protein shown here comes from the DNA. V gene TRDV2 combines with J gene TRDJ1, with 10 bases matching TRDD3. This CDR3 has 17 amino acids. Per germline, CDR1 GEAIGNYY and CDR2 EKD. V was pared by 1 base and J by 0 bases, with 7 bases of the junction left unmatched. The CDR3 DNA sequence: TGTGCCTGTGACACTATCGGGGGATACGCGGACACCGATAAACTCATCTTT. Translation gives CACDTIGGYADTDKLIF.

This clone is categorized as large (0.1 to 1%). This rearrangement joins TRDV2 to TRDJ1; TRDD3 matches 8 bases. After removal of 5 bases from V and 0 bases from J, the junction contained 10 bases not matched to a gene. Germline V gives CDR1 GEAIGNYY, CDR2 EKD. This CDR3 region has 16 residues. CDR3 nucleotides: TGTGCCTGTGTAGGTCTGGGGGACCAAGACACCGATAAACTCATCTTT. Its translation: CACVGLGDQDTDKLIF.

A note on this clone: A read error likely explains why the TCRdb protein, taken from a much larger clone, differs from this DNA's translation at residue 12; the protein shown is translated from the DNA. V usage is TRDV2 and J usage is TRDJ1; possible D gene TRDD3, 6 bases. The CDR3 contains 19 residues. The V end was cut by 0 bases, the J end by 3 bases, with 25 bases between. CDR1 is GEAIGNYY, CDR2 EKD, per germline. The CDR3 DNA sequence: TGTGCCTGTGACACCCTCTCCGGGGATCGGGGGGGTACAGCCGATAAACTCATCTTT. Amino acid sequence: CACDTLSGDRGGTADKLIF.

No call was made for the V gene; the J gene is TRDJ1. The length of the CDR3 is 18 residues. The CDR3 is CAFPAPVNAWCDTDKLIF. As DNA, the CDR3 is TGTGCCTTTCCCGCCCCTGTCAATGCCTGGTGTGACACCGATAAACTCATCTTT.

A remark on this clone: TCRdb shows a much larger clone's protein in place of this DNA's translation, and the two differ at residue 7, likely through a read error; the protein shown is translated from the DNA. The chain links TRDV2 to TRDJ1, with TRDD3 matching 10 bases. Because TCRdb records no J gene, it was assigned here through a match of the DNA to germline. CDR3 length: 17 residues. CDR1 GEAIGNYY and CDR2 EKD come from the germline V gene. V lost 0 bases, J lost 0 bases, and 6 bases stayed unmatched. Here the CDR3 DNA reads TGTGCCTGTGACACCCTACTGACTGGGGGATACACCGATAAACTCATCTTT. Its translation is CACDTLLTGGYTDKLIF.

The CDR3 protein is CACDSLLGETFITDKLIF. The DNA for the CDR3 is TGTGCCTGTGACTCCCTACTGGGGGAAACGTTTATCACCGATAAACTCATCTTT. The chain combines TRDV2 with TRDJ1, with TRDD3 matching 9 bases. CDR1 is GEAIGNYY, CDR2 EKD, per germline. The CDR3 sequence is 18 residues long. J gave up 1 base and V 3 bases, and 14 bases lay outside the gene matches.

Notes on this clone: At one of its ends the junction is not consistent with the germline gene, which may arise from a read error. The rearrangement uses TRDV2 and TRDJ1; D gene uncertain. TCRdb lists no J gene, so it was determined here by aligning the DNA to germline. This CDR3 has 13 residues. Germline loops: CDR1 GEAIGNYY, CDR2 EKD. Written as DNA, the CDR3 is TGTGCCTTTGACGCCCTTACCACCGATAAACTCATCTTT. Its translation is CAFDALTTDKLIF.

This clone was observed a handful of times. This sequence is one base from a far larger clone and is likely a read error. At the DNA level, this CDR3 is encoded by other sequences in the same sample as well. The V and J genes are TRDV2 and TRDJ3; 9 bases are a match to TRDD3. Germline lookup yields CDR1 GEAIGNYY and CDR2 EKD. CDR3 length equals 21 residues. CDR3 protein: CACDKLGDTNPEPWDTRQMFF. DNA for the CDR3: TGTGCCTGCGACAAACTGGGGGACACCAACCCGGAGCCCTGGGACACCCGACAGATGTTTTTC.

With regard to this clone: The protein recorded in TCRdb matches a much larger clone and deviates from this DNA's translation at residue 11, suggesting a read error; the protein here is obtained by translating the DNA. The chain carries TRDV2 and TRDJ1, with TRDD3 matching over 10 bases. The CDR3 is 18 residues long. V gave up 0 bases and J gave up 0 bases; unmatched junction bases: 9. The V gene's germline CDR1 is GEAIGNYY and CDR2 EKD. In nucleotides, the CDR3 is TGTGCCTGTGACACCGTATCCGGGGGATACGTTGACACCGATAAACTCATCTTT. Translation gives CACDTVSGGYVDTDKLIF.

A word on this clone: This may be a read error, as it is one base from a much larger clone. The genes are TRDV2 and TRDJ1; 11 nucleotides match TRDD3. Germline V gene lookup returns CDR1 GEAIGNYY and CDR2 EKD. The CDR3 runs 24 residues. CDR3 in amino acids: CACDTIQEGRLGDTFPLYTDKLTF. DNA of the CDR3: TGTGCCTGTGACACAATTCAGGAAGGTCGGCTGGGGGATACCTTCCCCTTGTACACCGATAAACTCACCTTT.

This clone showed up just a few times. TCRdb assigns this DNA the protein of a much larger clone, which departs from its translation at residue 6; this likely reflects a read error, and the protein shown comes from translating the DNA. The V call is TRDV2, the J call TRDJ1; TRDD3 matches at 12 bases. TCRdb gives no J gene; it was assigned here by matching the DNA to germline. The junction had 8 bases not matched to a gene; V was cut back by 1 base and J by 0 bases. Germline CDR1 is GEAIGNYY and CDR2 is EKD. The CDR3 covers 18 residues. The CDR3 reads CACDTISTGGYHTDKLIF. In DNA form, the CDR3 reads TGTGCCTGTGACACGATCAGTACTGGGGGATACCACACCGATAAACTCATCTTT.

This clone was counted a few times. The protein given by TCRdb reflects a much larger clone and differs at residue 18 from this DNA's translation, likely from a read error; the protein shown is the DNA's translation. This chain links TRDV2 with TRDJ3; 11 bases are shared with TRDD3. No J gene was available from TCRdb, and it was assigned here by a germline match of the DNA. Germline lookup yields CDR1 GEAIGNYY and CDR2 EKD. This CDR3 has 21 amino acids. CDR3 nucleotide sequence: TGTGCCTGTGACACCCTGGGGGATACAGGACAGAGCTCCTGGGACACCCGAAAGATGTTTTTC. It translates to CACDTLGDTGQSSWDTRKMFF.

In regard to this clone: The protein TCRdb gives is from a much larger clone and does not agree with this DNA's translation at residue 9, likely a read error; the protein shown here comes from the DNA. The chain uses TRDV2 and TRDJ3; 7 bases agree with TRDD3. This CDR3 is built from 18 residues. Per germline, CDR1 GEAIGNYY and CDR2 EKD. V lost 0 bases, J lost 1 base, and 5 bases stayed unmatched. CDR3: CACDTVLGTSWDTRQMFF. As DNA, the CDR3 is TGTGCCTGTGACACCGTACTGGGGACTTCCTGGGACACCCGACAGATGTTTTTC.

This clone was seen a handful of times. The protein TCRdb gives is from a much larger clone and does not agree with this DNA's translation at residue 3, likely a read error; the protein shown here comes from the DNA. J is TRDJ3 and V is TRDV2; TRDD3 matches at 8 bases. CDR3 length equals 18 residues. CDR1 and CDR2 (germline): GEAIGNYY, EKD. The CDR3 region has the DNA TGTGCCCGTGACACCGCCCTGGGGGACTCCTGGGACACCCGACAGATGTTTTTC. It yields the protein CARDTALGDSWDTRQMFF.

As regards this clone: A far more abundant clone sits one base away, making this likely a read error. Other DNA sequences in this sample translate to the same CDR3. This chain connects TRDV2 to TRDJ1; 9 bases map to TRDD3. With 7 bases clipped from V and 4 bases from J, the junction kept 15 bases outside the gene matches. This CDR3 has 16 residues. Germline CDR1 reads GEAIGNYY; CDR2 reads EKD. The CDR3 coding sequence is TGTGCCTGCGACGGACTGGGGGAGGAATCTAGCGATAAACTCATCTTT. It specifies CACDGLGEESSDKLIF.